The rows below give T cell receptor beta chains drawn from one sample of a study of regulatory T cells in long-lasting Graves disease. TCRdb re-analysed the multiplex PCR reads in MiXCR, keeping a single row per CDR3 protein. Here the sample spans around 400,000 distinct CDR3 sequences, around 23% being singletons. The input for sequencing was peripheral blood mononuclear cells (PBMCs), taken when the disease was refractory, from a patient treated with antithyroid drugs. The source is a female donor with Graves disease. The CDR3 runs from the conserved cysteine through the conserved F or W. Each record gives: V gene, CDR3 protein.

>TRBV7-6
CASSPGTSGTTGELFF
>TRBV7-9
CASSLREVPNIQYF
>TRBV5-1
CASSLGSRVTEAFF
>TRBV2
CASSESGRGGIQYF
>TRBV3-1
CASRLSGSPGELFF
>TRBV3-1
CASSQGYASPREQYF
>TRBV10-2
CASSALGDEQYF
>TRBV3-1
CASSQDELSPLHF
>TRBV28
CATEFTGGGRVNEQFF
>TRBV11-2
CASSLVRGGPGYEQYF
>TRBV2
CASKAGTSVYEQYF
>TRBV28
CASSSPSSSGSGNEQFF
>TRBV20-1
CSATDRAYEQYF
>TRBV3-1
CASGRQDTEAFF
>TRBV20-1
CSARGLDPPGLAGGVKGYEQYF
>TRBV10-3
CAISESRQLYEQYF
>TRBV28
CASSLSRGQIQYF
>TRBV7-9
CASSTLGVSYEQYF
>TRBV28
CASSGRGAGTNYGYTF
>TRBV6-2/TRBV6-3
CASSRASYNSPLHF
>TRBV5-6
CASNRQGAGQPQHF
>TRBV12-3/TRBV12-4
CASSFDPGMNTEAFF
>TRBV7-3
CASSQEQGREQFF
>TRBV6-1
CASSHRTGPSGNTIYF
>TRBV6-1
CASTPVRAAGNTIYF
>TRBV6-2/TRBV6-3
CASSWRQGTLDTEAFF
>TRBV10-2
CASSDVGGETQDTQYF
>TRBV13
CASSTQQVYEQYF
>TRBV7-9
CASNLVLAGKETQYF
>TRBV3-1
CASSQTQVAEAFF
>TRBV30
CAWTKYRKNTEAFF
>TRBV4-1
CASSQDQASPQQYF
>TRBV7-9
CASSLDGREAFF
>TRBV15
CATSRVGLAKHEQYF
>TRBV27
CASSPSPSGSSYEQYF
>TRBV20-1
CSARDRVRGYTF
>TRBV5-1
CASSSTGAENTEAFF
>TRBV27
CASSTLAGGNYEQYF
>TRBV10-3
CAMGPGGRRGYTF
>TRBV9
CASSGAGTGFNYGYTF
>TRBV5-1
CASSLGDGLYEQYF